This TCR beta chain comes out of a study of cytomegalovirus exposure and HLA in healthy donors. Study-wide results and limits: Testing in vitro showed a few CMV-associated chains specific for CMV antigens.

Concerning this clone: The antigen is not known.

The germline CDR1 and CDR2 sequences are LNHNV and YYDKDF (reference sequence). V shed 5 bases and J shed 2 bases, with 10 bases lying between them. The CDR3 has 14 residues. Use of 60 Vbeta and 13 Jbeta primers characterized the PCR. Method: immunoSEQ multiplex PCR; TCRdb's copy keeps in-frame clones and lacks some. The data contain tens of thousands of clones, approximately 84% of them singletons. Sequenced input: PBMCs. The V gene is TRBV15, the J gene TRBJ1-3; no definite D call. This sequence originates from a girl aged 2-15 years in good health and CMV-seropositive. The CDR3 DNA follows: TGTGCCACCAGCGCCGGGTTCGCTGGAAACACCATATATTTT. This codes for CATSAGFAGNTIYF.